One and the same sample provided the 12 T cell receptor beta chains below, sequenced in a study of CD8 T cells in ankylosing spondylitis. One entry per CDR3 protein, called by TCRdb with MiXCR from the 5' RACE reads. Of 80,000 to 100,000 distinct CDR3 sequences listed, approximately 9% are singletons. What was sequenced was blood, either unsorted or a sorted T cell fraction (not recorded which). These receptors were collected from a male donor with ankylosing spondylitis or in good health (not recorded which).

This clonotype was recorded at least ten times. The chain is built from TRBV11-1 and TRBJ2-1; possibly TRBD1 for D (6 bases). From germline, CDR1 is SGHAT and CDR2 FQDESV (reference sequence). The CDR3 extends over 15 amino acids. V dropped 4 bases and J dropped 6 bases, with 16 bases sitting between them. Here the CDR3 reads CASSSDQGWINEQFF. In DNA, the CDR3 is TGTGCCAGCAGCTCCGACCAGGGGTGGATCAATGAGCAGTTCTTC.

This clonotype occurred many times. The gene calls are TRBV12-1 and TRBJ2-5; the table's D gene call, TRBD2, was not cross checked with the DNA. TRBV12-1 is a documented pseudogene. The CDR3 consists of 16 residues. The CDR3 coding sequence is TGTGCCAGCAGCTTTACCTGGCCTCCTAAGCAAGAGACCCAGTACTTC. Its translation is CASSFTWPPKQETQYF.

The sample holds many counts of this clonotype. CDR3 loop: CAISPTSEAGERTDTQYF. The CDR3 DNA reads TGTGCCATCAGTCCTACATCAGAGGCGGGGGAGCGCACAGATACGCAGTATTTT. V gene TRBV10-3 combines with J gene TRBJ2-3; TRBD2 matches at 7 bases. CDR3 size: 18 residues. The V segment lost 5 bases and the J segment 1 base; nucleotides outside the gene matches: 15. Germline V lookup: CDR1 ENHRY, CDR2 SYGVKD.

This clonotype has just a few counts. The chain couples TRBV7-2 to TRBJ2-7; 8 bases agree with TRBD1. V was pared by 5 bases and J by 0 bases, with 6 bases of the junction left unmatched. This CDR3 comprises 15 residues. Per the germline V gene, CDR1 is SGHTA and CDR2 is FQGNSA. CDR3: CASSADRVSSYEQYF. The CDR3 bases are TGTGCCAGCAGCGCGGACAGGGTTAGCTCCTACGAGCAGTACTTC.

This clonotype was recorded at least ten times. V and J are TRBV3-1 and TRBJ2-3; D not resolved. The CDR3 sequence is 14 residues long. CDR1 and CDR2 (germline): LGHDT, YNNKEL (reference sequence). Trimming took off 0 bases at V and 4 bases at J, with 8 bases between the two ends. For the CDR3, the DNA is TGTGCCAGCAGCCAAGACATAGCTCCAGATACGCAGTATTTT. Its translation is CASSQDIAPDTQYF.

This clonotype showed up many times. The CDR3 DNA reads TGTGCCACCAGTAAGGCAGGGATGAGGACTAGCGATGAGCAGTTCTTC. It codes for CATSKAGMRTSDEQFF. V and J are TRBV24-1 and TRBJ2-1; 9 bases agree with TRBD2. Germline CDR1 reads KGHDR; CDR2 reads SFDVKD. This CDR3 has 16 residues. V lost 6 bases to trimming and J lost 8 bases; unmatched junction nucleotides: 13.

The chain has TRBV20-1 and TRBJ2-1, with D possibly being TRBD2 (6 bases). Trimming stripped 1 base from V and 7 bases from J, with 14 bases between. Germline-derived CDR1 and CDR2 are DFQATT and SNEGSKA (reference sequence). The CDR3 spans 14 residues. CDR3 bases: TGCAGTGCTAGAGTGAGTAAGGCGGGGAATGAGCAGTTCTTC. Amino acids: CSARVSKAGNEQFF.

This clonotype has a count of ten or more. The chain joins TRBV29-1 to TRBJ2-7, with D perhaps TRBD2 (6 bases). The length of the CDR3 is 11 residues. Per germline, CDR1 SQVTM and CDR2 ANQGSEA. CDR3 DNA sequence: TGCAGTGGGGACTCCGGTTACGAGCAGTACTTC. It specifies CSGDSGYEQYF.

This clonotype was found many times. The rearrangement links TRBV28 to TRBJ2-4, with D uncertain. This CDR3 spans 17 amino acids. Trimming cost V 6 bases and J 0 bases, with 18 bases left between them. Germline V gene sequence: CDR1 MDHEN, CDR2 SYDVKM. CDR3 sequence: CASSRGEPPLAKNIQYF. CDR3 nucleotides: TGTGCCAGCAGCCGAGGCGAACCTCCTCTAGCCAAAAACATTCAGTACTTC.

This clonotype was recorded a few times. The rearrangement uses TRBV14 and TRBJ1-4; D call uncertain. Trimming pared 0 bases from V and 5 bases from J, leaving 10 bases between. The CDR3 is 15 residues long. Germline V lookup: CDR1 SGHDN, CDR2 FVKESK. CDR3 sequence (DNA): TGTGCCAGCAGCCAAGAGGTCGGGATAAATGAAAAACTGTTTTTT. Its protein product is CASSQEVGINEKLFF.

This clonotype appeared many times. The CDR3 DNA follows: TGCAGCGTTGAACAGGGGGCTAAAAACACCATATATTTT. Translated: CSVEQGAKNTIYF. The chain is built from TRBV29-1 and TRBJ1-3, with 8 nucleotides matching TRBD1. Germline-derived CDR1 and CDR2 are SQVTM and ANQGSEA. V was clipped by 2 bases and J by 6 bases; unmatched bases: 3. This CDR3 comprises 13 residues.

The gene calls are TRBV10-3 and TRBJ2-5; D is perhaps TRBD1 (6 bases). This CDR3 spans 13 amino acids. Trimming stripped 4 bases from V and 4 bases from J, with 10 bases between. Germline V CDR1 and CDR2: ENHRY, SYGVKD. The CDR3 DNA reads TGTGCCATCAGTGGGCAGGGGCCAGAGACCCAGTACTTC. Amino acids: CAISGQGPETQYF.